The 30 T cell receptor beta chains reported below all come from one sample, sequenced in a study of spatial heterogeneity in lung cancer. Study-wide results and caveats: It was found that expanded intratumoral alpha and beta TCR counts tracked tumor mutation counts.

Antigens of these TCRs are unknown. TCRdb called the 5' RACE reads again in MiXCR, with one record for every CDR3 protein. The sample includes approximately 10,000 distinct CDR3 sequences, around 6.6% of them seen just once. Time point described: sample taken at primary tumor resection. The sequences come from lung tumor tissue, collected at surgery. The receptors come from a male donor with early-stage non-small cell lung cancer.

This chain connects TRBV12-3 or TRBV12-4 to TRBJ1-6, with TRBD1 matching 11 bases. This CDR3 comprises 15 residues. The junction had 3 bases not matched to a gene; V was cut back by 2 bases and J by 9 bases. CDR3 loop: CASSLRTGGISPLHF. For the CDR3, the DNA is TGTGCCAGCAGTTTACGGACAGGGGGCATTTCACCCCTCCACTTT.

Judged by abundance, this clonotype is medium-sized. The chain employs TRBV4-1 and TRBJ1-5, with D unresolved. The V gene's germline CDR1 is MGHRA and CDR2 YSYEKL. This CDR3 has 16 amino acids. With 0 bases removed from V and 7 bases from J, the gap between germline ends came to 16 bases. The CDR3 nucleotides are TGCGCCAGCAGCCAAGATGGGCTCCAGGCGGGGCAGCCCCAGCATTTT. Translating it yields CASSQDGLQAGQPQHF.

This clonotype occurred many times. The chain combines TRBV28 with TRBJ2-2; D perhaps matches TRBD2 (6 bases). Trimming removed 7 bases from V and 5 bases from J, with 23 bases in between. Germline values: CDR1 MDHEN, CDR2 SYDVKM. The CDR3 has 17 amino acids. The CDR3 sequence: CASTLRLGRGGTGELFF. The CDR3 bases are TGTGCCAGCACCCTCCGTTTGGGACGTGGGGGGACCGGGGAGCTGTTTTTT.

This clonotype was counted at least ten times. The CDR3 reads CASSTIGDRPLHF. For the CDR3, the DNA is TGTGCCAGTAGTACGATCGGGGATAGACCCCTCCACTTT. This sequence joins TRBV19 and TRBJ1-6; D gene ambiguous. V gave up 4 bases and J gave up 12 bases, with 13 bases separating them. CDR3 length: 13 amino acids. CDR1 and CDR2 (germline): LNHDA, SQIVND (reference sequence).

This clonotype is medium-sized. This chain links TRBV6-5 with TRBJ1-5; D might be TRBD1 (5 bases). V was cut by 7 bases and J by 3 bases, with 16 bases left in between. Germline V gene sequence: CDR1 MNHEY, CDR2 SVGAGI. This CDR3 contains 15 residues. This CDR3 is CASKQSGTLNQPQHF. CDR3 bases: TGTGCCAGCAAACAGAGCGGGACTCTCAATCAGCCCCAGCATTTT.

This clonotype has ten or more counts. The rearrangement links TRBV7-9 to TRBJ1-4, with a weak D call TRBD1 (5 bases). Trimming removed 5 bases from V and 8 bases from J, with 15 bases in between. CDR1 is SEHNR and CDR2 is FQNEAQ in the germline V gene (reference sequence). The CDR3 is made up of 14 amino acids. CDR3 sequence reads: CASSGGAPGEKLFF. Here the CDR3 DNA reads TGTGCCAGCAGCGGGGGAGCGCCTGGGGAAAAACTGTTTTTT.

Sample share makes this clonotype medium-sized. V usage is TRBV11-2 and J usage is TRBJ2-4; D uncertain. Germline loops: CDR1 SGHAT, CDR2 FQNNGV. This CDR3 is 14 amino acids long. Trimming took off 4 bases at V and 2 bases at J, with 9 bases between the two ends. The CDR3 DNA sequence: TGTGCCAGCAGCTCCATGAGGACCAAAAACATTCAGTACTTC. This sequence encodes CASSSMRTKNIQYF.

This clonotype was observed at least ten times. This chain uses TRBV7-3 with TRBJ2-2, with 8 bases fitting TRBD1. Germline lookup yields CDR1 SGHTA and CDR2 FQGTGA. Losses at the gene ends were 5 bases for V and 4 bases for J; bases not matched to a gene: 6. CDR3 length: 15 amino acids. The CDR3 loop reads CASSPRGQRTGELFF. In DNA, the CDR3 is TGTGCCAGCAGCCCCAGGGGGCAACGCACCGGGGAGCTGTTTTTT. Full variable domain (rest looked up from reference TRBV7-3 and TRBJ2-2): GAGVSQTPSNKVTEKGKYVELRCDPISGHTALYWYRQSLGQGPEFLIYFQGTGAADDSGLPNDRFFAVRPEGSVSTLKIQRTERGDSAVYLCASSPRGQRTGELFFGEGSRLTVL.

This clonotype was seen repeatedly, ten times or more. The V and J genes are TRBV12-3 or TRBV12-4 and TRBJ1-5, with D hard to call. The CDR3 sequence is 14 residues long. The V and J ends lost 2 bases and 1 base respectively, with 6 bases between them. CDR3 nucleotides: TGTGCCAGCAGTTTAAGGTTAAGCAATCAGCCCCAGCATTTT. Its protein product is CASSLRLSNQPQHF.

The V and J genes are TRBV9 and TRBJ2-3, with 8 nucleotides matching TRBD2. V was pared by 0 bases and J by 1 base, with 13 bases of the junction left unmatched. The CDR3 spans 19 residues. Germline V CDR1 and CDR2: SGDLS, YYNGEE. The CDR3 DNA follows: TGTGCCAGCAGCGTAGGTCGCGGGGGGCGGGGGAGTGGCACAGATACGCAGTATTTT. It is translated as CASSVGRGGRGSGTDTQYF.

This clonotype was picked up many times. V usage is TRBV5-1 and J usage is TRBJ1-2; no reliable D call. Per germline, CDR1 SGHRS and CDR2 YFSETQ. The CDR3 is made up of 14 amino acids. Trimming took off 1 base at V and 4 bases at J, with 11 bases between the two ends. CDR3 in amino acids: CASSLSSGFYGYTF. The CDR3, as DNA: TGCGCCAGCAGCTTGTCTAGCGGCTTCTATGGCTACACCTTC.

The gene calls are TRBV9 and TRBJ2-1; 8 bases align to TRBD1. The CDR3 is made up of 15 amino acids. V gave up 4 bases and J gave up 4 bases; unmatched junction bases: 7. Per the germline V gene, CDR1 is SGDLS and CDR2 is YYNGEE. The CDR3: CASSRRTGFYNEQFF. CDR3 coding DNA: TGTGCCAGCAGCCGACGGACAGGGTTTTACAATGAGCAGTTCTTC.

There are many counts of this clonotype. The chain uses TRBV12-5 and TRBJ1-5; the match to TRBD1 covers 10 bases. Trimming cost V 4 bases and J 6 bases; bases outside gene matches: 12. The CDR3 consists of 17 residues. Germline V lookup: CDR1 LGHNT, CDR2 FRNRAP. CDR3 sequence (DNA): TGTGCTAGTGGTTCCTTTTCGGGACAGGGGTTCCGTCAGCCCCAGCATTTT. Its protein is CASGSFSGQGFRQPQHF. The full variable domain, its missing parts supplied by reference TRBV12-5 and TRBJ1-5, is DARVTQTPRHKVTEMGQEVTMRCQPILGHNTVFWYRQTMMQGLELLAYFRNRAPLDDSGMPKDRFSAEMPDATLATLKIQPSEPRDSAVYFCASGSFSGQGFRQPQHFGDGTRLSIL.

This clonotype was observed many times. This chain connects TRBV28 to TRBJ2-7; perhaps TRBD2 as D (6 bases). The CDR3 has 16 residues. V was pared by 5 bases and J by 3 bases, with 20 bases between. Germline V gene data show CDR1 as MDHEN and CDR2 as SYDVKM. The CDR3, as DNA: TGTGCCAGCAGTCGCCCAGGGTCGGGAGAGTTCTACGAGCAGTACTTC. Translating gives CASSRPGSGEFYEQYF. Together with reference TRBV28 and TRBJ2-7, the CDR3 gives the full variable domain: DVKVTQSSRYLVKRTGEKVFLECVQDMDHENMFWYRQDPGLGLRLIYFSYDVKMKEKGDIPEGYSVSREKKERFSLILESASTNQTSMYLCASSRPGSGEFYEQYFGPGTRLTVT.

This clonotype was observed a handful of times. The chain is built from TRBV4-1 and TRBJ2-3; TRBD2 might be the D (5 bases). Germline lookup yields CDR1 MGHRA and CDR2 YSYEKL. The CDR3 contains 16 residues. Trimming removed 1 base at V and 0 bases at J, with 11 bases between. CDR3 region: CASSQVVRGSTDTQYF. In nucleotides, the CDR3 is TGCGCCAGCAGCCAAGTTGTAAGAGGGAGCACAGATACGCAGTATTTT.

This clonotype is medium-sized. This rearrangement joins TRBV12-3 or TRBV12-4 to TRBJ2-7; no definite D call. The ends were cut back, 6 bases at V and 5 bases at J, with 8 bases in the middle. The CDR3 has 11 amino acids. The CDR3 is CASRGKHEQYF. CDR3 bases: TGTGCCAGCAGAGGGAAGCACGAGCAGTACTTC.

This sequence joins TRBV19 and TRBJ2-2, with 10 positions matching TRBD1. Trimming removed 6 bases from V and 4 bases from J; junction bases left unmatched: 5. Germline loops: CDR1 LNHDA, CDR2 SQIVND (reference sequence). The CDR3 totals 15 residues. The CDR3 DNA reads as TGTGCCAGTAGCACTGGGACAGGGGCCACCGGGGAGCTGTTTTTT. Amino acid sequence: CASSTGTGATGELFF.

The sample holds a few counts of this clonotype. This rearrangement joins TRBV11-1 to TRBJ1-1; 7 positions agree with TRBD1. The ends lost 5 bases at V and 4 bases at J; junction bases unmatched: 10. Germline V CDR1 and CDR2: SGHAT, FQDESV (reference sequence). This CDR3 is built from 15 residues. For the CDR3, the DNA is TGTGCCAGCAGCAGGGGAACAGGGGAGGGCACTGAAGCTTTCTTT. Protein: CASSRGTGEGTEAFF. Drawing the rest from reference TRBV11-1 and TRBJ1-1, the complete variable domain is EAEVAQSPRYKITEKSQAVAFWCDPISGHATLYWYRQILGQGPELLVQFQDESVVDDSQLPKDRFSAERLKGVDSTLKIQPAELGDSAMYLCASSRGTGEGTEAFFGQGTRLTVV.

This clonotype was counted at least ten times. The chain uses TRBV11-2 and TRBJ1-6, with 9 bases lining up with TRBD1. V shed 5 bases and J 5 bases; nucleotides not matched to a gene: 4. From germline, CDR1 is SGHAT and CDR2 FQNNGV. There are 15 residues in the CDR3. The DNA for the CDR3 is TGTGCCAGCAGCCTCAGACAGGGGGATAATTCACCCCTCCACTTT. Translated, it gives CASSLRQGDNSPLHF.

This clonotype was observed many times. The chain couples TRBV7-2 to TRBJ2-1; TRBD2 aligns across 11 bases. The CDR3 totals 14 residues. In germline, CDR1 is SGHTA, CDR2 FQGNSA. With V trimmed by 2 bases and J by 10 bases, 4 bases remained unmatched. CDR3 DNA sequence: TGTGCCAGCAGCTTATCCTGGACTAGCGGGGAGCAGTTCTTC. Protein sequence: CASSLSWTSGEQFF.

This clonotype has more than one count but fewer than ten. The CDR3 here is CASSLNDRIPVRELFF. The CDR3 region has the DNA TGTGCCAGCAGTTTAAACGACAGGATACCGGTCAGGGAGCTGTTTTTT. The V gene is TRBV12-3 or TRBV12-4, the J gene TRBJ2-2; tentatively, D is TRBD1 (6 bases). The CDR3 totals 16 residues. V was pared by 2 bases and J by 9 bases, with 19 bases between.

This clonotype was detected ten times or more. The V call is TRBV7-2, the J call TRBJ2-5, with 14 bases matching TRBD2. The germline gives CDR1 SGHTA, CDR2 FQGNSA. J gave up 5 bases and V 5 bases, and 7 bases lay outside the gene matches. CDR3 length: 16 amino acids. In nucleotides, the CDR3 is TGTGCCAGCAGCAAGGGGACTAGCGGGGGCTGGGAGACCCAGTACTTC. Amino acid sequence: CASSKGTSGGWETQYF.

The V call is TRBV12-3 or TRBV12-4, the J call TRBJ1-1; 8 bases line up with TRBD1. This CDR3 contains 13 residues. V trimming: 8 bases; J trimming: 4 bases; junction bases outside the gene matches: 6. CDR3 nucleotide sequence: TGTGCCAGCTCACAGGGGGTAGTCACTGAAGCTTTCTTT. Protein sequence: CASSQGVVTEAFF.

This clonotype is medium-sized within its sample. The V call is TRBV18, the J call TRBJ1-5; a possible D gene is TRBD1 (6 bases). In germline, CDR1 is KGHSH, CDR2 LQKENI. V was trimmed by 4 bases and J by 3 bases, leaving 16 bases between them. This CDR3 is 16 amino acids long. The CDR3, as DNA: TGTGCCAGCTCACATGAAAATACAGGGCTCAATCAGCCCCAGCATTTT. Protein product: CASSHENTGLNQPQHF.

Concerning this clonotype: This could be a read error, since a much larger clone is one nucleotide away. The V call is TRBV5-4, the J call TRBJ1-1; D is unclear. CDR1 SGHNT and CDR2 YYREEE come from the germline V gene (reference sequence). Trimming took off 4 bases at V and 1 base at J, with 17 bases between the two ends. The CDR3 has 16 amino acids. The CDR3 spells CASSVDLGSGNTEAFF. The CDR3 bases are TGTGCCAGCAGCGTTGATCTGGGTTCGGGGAACACTGAAGCTTTCTTT.

This clonotype came up many times. The CDR3 sequence is CASSSAAHQETQYF. CDR3 coding DNA: TGTGCCAGCAGTTCCGCGGCCCACCAAGAGACCCAGTACTTC. The chain links TRBV28 to TRBJ2-5, with D hard to call. The germline V gene has CDR1 MDHEN and CDR2 SYDVKM. This CDR3 region has 14 residues. Trimming cost V 4 bases and J 0 bases, with 9 bases left between them.

This clonotype has only a few counts. The rearrangement joins TRBV5-6 to TRBJ2-2; 12 bases match TRBD1. The CDR3 contains 15 residues. CDR1 and CDR2 from the germline V gene are SGHDT and YYEEEE. With 4 bases clipped from V and 5 bases from J, the junction kept 3 bases outside the gene matches. CDR3 sequence: CASSQGQGATGELFF. Here the CDR3 DNA reads TGTGCCAGCAGCCAGGGACAGGGGGCGACCGGGGAGCTGTTTTTT.

This clonotype has at least ten counts. The CDR3 sequence is CASSQVARPITRSYGYTF. The CDR3 region has the DNA TGCGCCAGCAGCCAAGTGGCCAGGCCGATCACTCGGAGCTATGGCTACACCTTC. The rearrangement joins TRBV4-3 to TRBJ1-2; D unresolved. Looked up from germline, CDR1 is LGHNA and CDR2 is YSLEER. V gave up 1 base and J gave up 4 bases, with 22 bases separating them. The CDR3 contains 18 residues.

The rearrangement joins TRBV20-1 to TRBJ2-3; 10 bases fit TRBD1. Germline values: CDR1 DFQATT, CDR2 SNEGSKA (reference sequence). Trimming took 8 bases from V and 1 from J; bases not matched to a gene: 15. The CDR3 sequence is 17 residues long. The CDR3 is CSTAGTGVPGGTDTQYF. The CDR3 region has the DNA TGCAGTACCGCCGGGACAGGGGTACCCGGAGGCACAGATACGCAGTATTTT.

At least ten counts were recorded for this clonotype. The rearrangement joins TRBV19 to TRBJ1-3; 10 nucleotides line up with TRBD1. The CDR3 is made up of 17 amino acids. Germline V gene sequence: CDR1 LNHDA, CDR2 SQIVND (reference sequence). V shed 1 base and J 8 bases; nucleotides not matched to a gene: 11. The CDR3 nucleotides read TGTGCCAGTAGTATAGCCCCGACCGGGACAGGGGCTGACACCATATATTTT. It specifies CASSIAPTGTGADTIYF.